This T cell receptor beta chain was captured in a study of blood T cells in healthy people across ages. Study context: About one barcoded beta molecule was captured per two T cells (by template switching).

About this clonotype: Its antigen is unidentified.

The study drew donors from healthy Caucasian individuals in Russia aged 6 to 90. Study observations and caveats: Long-lived donors carried more naive CD4+ cells and greater diversity than aged donors.

A J-beta primer mix and a sample-barcoded 5' primer were used in a second PCR of about 7 to 12 cycles. Any given sample supplied a minimum of 2.5 million CDR3-containing paired-end reads. Each CDR3 protein gets one entry after TCRdb re-called the 5' RACE reads with MiXCR. The sample has about 1.7 million distinct CDR3 sequences, roughly 28% seen once. Sequences were obtained from blood. The source of this sequence is a woman in her thirties in good health.

The CDR3, as DNA: TGTGCCAGCCTAAAGTGGGGCCGATCCTACGAGCAGTACTTC. Protein: CASLKWGRSYEQYF. The rearrangement links TRBV28 to TRBJ2-7, with D perhaps matching TRBD1 (5 bases). The V gene's germline CDR1 is MDHEN and CDR2 SYDVKM. This CDR3 has 14 amino acids. Trimming removed 8 bases at V and 1 base at J, with 15 bases between.